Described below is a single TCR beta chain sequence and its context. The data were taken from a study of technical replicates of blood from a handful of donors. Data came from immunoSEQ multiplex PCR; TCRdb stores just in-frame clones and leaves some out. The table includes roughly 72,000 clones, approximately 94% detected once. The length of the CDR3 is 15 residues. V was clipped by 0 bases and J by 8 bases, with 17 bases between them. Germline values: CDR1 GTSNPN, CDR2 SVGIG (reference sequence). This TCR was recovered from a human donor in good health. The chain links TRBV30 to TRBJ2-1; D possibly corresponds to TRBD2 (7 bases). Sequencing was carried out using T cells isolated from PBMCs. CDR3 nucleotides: TGTGCCTGGAGTGTACAGGGCGGGAGTTTCGATGAGCAGTTCTTC. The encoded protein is CAWSVQGGSFDEQFF.